Presented here are 13 T cell receptor beta chains from one specimen sequenced in a study of OX40 agonist ivuxolimab in advanced cancers. Repertoires were generated with immunoSEQ multiplex PCR, while TCRdb's copy carries only in-frame clones and drops some. The sample holds under 85,000 clones, more than 90% seen once. Sequences were derived from CD4+ or CD8+ T cells sorted from blood, sampled in a trial of the OX40 agonist ivuxolimab. The receptors were gathered from an adult with an advanced solid tumor such as melanoma, head and neck, liver or kidney cancer.

V and J are TRBV5-1 and TRBJ1-6; tentative D call: TRBD1 (5 bases). Trimming took off 1 base at V and 6 bases at J, with 14 bases between the two ends. Germline loops: CDR1 SGHRS, CDR2 YFSETQ. The CDR3 loop spans 16 amino acids. The CDR3 nucleotides are TGCGCCAGCAGCTTGACCGGCCAGGGCTTTAATTCACCCCTCCACTTT. Its protein is CASSLTGQGFNSPLHF.

The chain is built from TRBV28 and TRBJ2-7; maybe TRBD2 (6 bases). Trimming shortened V by 7 bases and J by 2 bases, and 15 bases separated the two germline ends. CDR1 MDHEN and CDR2 SYDVKM come from the germline V gene. The CDR3 contains 14 residues. The CDR3 region has the DNA TGTGCCAGCACCCCTAGGTGGGAGGCCTACGAGCAGTACTTC. Its protein product is CASTPRWEAYEQYF. The full variable domain, its missing parts supplied by reference TRBV28 and TRBJ2-7, is DVKVTQSSRYLVKRTGEKVFLECVQDMDHENMFWYRQDPGLGLRLIYFSYDVKMKEKGDIPEGYSVSREKKERFSLILESASTNQTSMYLCASTPRWEAYEQYFGPGTRLTVT.

The chain links TRBV2 to TRBJ1-5, with 8 bases aligning to TRBD1. The germline V gene encodes CDR1 SNHLY and CDR2 FYNNEI. Trimming removed 6 bases from V and 6 bases from J; junction bases left unmatched: 7. This CDR3 has 14 amino acids. DNA of the CDR3: TGTGCCAGCAGGGTGGGCAGGGGGCCTCAGCCCCAGCATTTT. It specifies CASRVGRGPQPQHF.

This CDR3 is CASSQDLIRTGELFF. For the CDR3, the DNA is TGCGCCAGCAGCCAAGATTTGATACGCACCGGGGAGCTGTTTTTT. The chain is built from TRBV4-3 and TRBJ2-2; D ambiguous. V gave up 0 bases and J gave up 4 bases, with 9 bases separating them. The CDR3 is 15 amino acids. CDR1 and CDR2 from the germline V gene are LGHNA and YSLEER.

The rearrangement links TRBV19 to TRBJ1-4; D is ambiguous. V was clipped by 10 bases and J by 4 bases, with 16 bases between them. This CDR3 spans 14 amino acids. Looked up from germline, CDR1 is LNHDA and CDR2 is SQIVND (reference sequence). The CDR3 is CATQKSVYNEKLFF. In DNA, the CDR3 is TGTGCCACCCAGAAGAGTGTCTATAATGAAAAACTGTTTTTT. The variable domain in full, completed from reference TRBV19 and TRBJ1-4, reads DGGITQSPKYLFRKEGQNVTLSCEQNLNHDAMYWYRQDPGQGLRLIYYSQIVNDFQKGDIAEGYSVSREKKESFPLTVTSAQKNPTAFYLCATQKSVYNEKLFFGSGTQLSVL.

This sequence joins TRBV15 and TRBJ1-5; TRBD1 matches 7 bases. This CDR3 region has 15 residues. The trim removed 2 bases at V and 8 bases at J, leaving 9 bases unmatched. From germline, CDR1 is LNHNV and CDR2 YYDKDF (reference sequence). CDR3 nucleotide sequence: TGTGCCACCAGCAGACTCGGGACAGTTGGAAAGCCCCAGCATTTT. It yields the protein CATSRLGTVGKPQHF.

This chain links TRBV27 with TRBJ1-1, with a weak D call TRBD1 (6 bases). Trimming removed 4 bases from V and 0 bases from J, with 9 bases in between. CDR3 length: 14 residues. Germline lookup yields CDR1 MNHEY and CDR2 SMNVEV (reference sequence). The CDR3 DNA sequence: TGTGCCAGCAGTTCTCAGGGGATGAACACTGAAGCTTTCTTT. Its translation: CASSSQGMNTEAFF.

J is TRBJ1-3 and V is TRBV6-5; weak D call: TRBD1 (5 bases). This CDR3 spans 12 amino acids. The V end lost 10 bases, the J end lost 2 bases, and 9 bases lay between the germline ends. Germline V gives CDR1 MNHEY, CDR2 SVGAGI. Written as DNA, the CDR3 is TGTGCCACCCAGGGACCTGGAAACACCATATATTTT. It translates to CATQGPGNTIYF.

The rearrangement links TRBV4-2 to TRBJ2-7, with D hard to call. Deletions cut 0 bases from V and 6 bases from J, with 9 bases between. The V gene's germline CDR1 is LGHNA and CDR2 YNFKEQ. CDR3 length: 13 residues. CDR3 nucleotides: TGTGCCAGCAGCCAAGAATCTTGGGGCGAGCAGTACTTC. Encoded protein: CASSQESWGEQYF.

The J gene is TRBJ1-1, the V gene TRBV2; D is uncertain. V was pared by 8 bases and J by 3 bases, with 10 bases between. Germline CDR1 and CDR2: SNHLY and FYNNEI. This CDR3 has 12 amino acids. The CDR3 region is CASEDVYTEAFF. The CDR3 DNA follows: TGTGCCAGCGAGGACGTCTACACTGAAGCTTTCTTT.

V and J are TRBV4-2 and TRBJ2-3; the D gene is possibly TRBD2 (6 bases). Between the trimmed V and J ends, which lost 0 bases and 6 bases, there was a span of 13 bases. Germline lookup yields CDR1 LGHNA and CDR2 YNFKEQ. This CDR3 region has 15 residues. The CDR3 is CASSQDAGRGDTQYF. The CDR3, as DNA: TGTGCCAGCAGCCAAGATGCGGGACGAGGGGATACGCAGTATTTT.

V usage is TRBV6-1 and J usage is TRBJ2-7; 9 positions match TRBD1. The CDR3 is 17 residues long. Per the germline V gene, CDR1 is MNHNS and CDR2 is SASEGT. V was pared by 2 bases and J by 4 bases, with 12 bases of the junction left unmatched. In DNA, the CDR3 is TGTGCCAGCAGTGAACGGGACAGGGCCTCTCCGATATACGAGCAGTACTTC. It codes for CASSERDRASPIYEQYF.

The V call is TRBV6-5, the J call TRBJ1-3; D is unclear. V dropped 5 bases and J dropped 0 bases, with 5 bases sitting between them. The germline V gene encodes CDR1 MNHEY and CDR2 SVGAGI. This CDR3 is 13 amino acids long. The CDR3 protein is CASSTSSGNTIYF. The CDR3 bases are TGTGCCAGCAGTACAAGCTCTGGAAACACCATATATTTT.